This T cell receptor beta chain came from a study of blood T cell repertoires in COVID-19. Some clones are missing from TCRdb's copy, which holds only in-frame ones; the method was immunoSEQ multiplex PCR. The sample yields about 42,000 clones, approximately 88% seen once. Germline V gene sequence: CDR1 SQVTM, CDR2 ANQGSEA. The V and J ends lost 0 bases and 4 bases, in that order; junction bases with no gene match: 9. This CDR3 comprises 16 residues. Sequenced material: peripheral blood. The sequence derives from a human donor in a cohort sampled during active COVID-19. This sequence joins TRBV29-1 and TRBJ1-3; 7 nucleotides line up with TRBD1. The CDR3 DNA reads TGCAGCGTTGAAGACTTAACGACAGGGTTGGGAAACACCATATATTTT. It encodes CSVEDLTTGLGNTIYF. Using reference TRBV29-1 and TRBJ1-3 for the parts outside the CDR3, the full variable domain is SAVISQKPSRDICQRGTSLTIQCQVDSQVTMMFWYRQQPGQSLTLIATANQGSEATYESGFVIDKFPISRPNLTFSTLTVSNMSPEDSSIYLCSVEDLTTGLGNTIYFGEGSWLTVV.